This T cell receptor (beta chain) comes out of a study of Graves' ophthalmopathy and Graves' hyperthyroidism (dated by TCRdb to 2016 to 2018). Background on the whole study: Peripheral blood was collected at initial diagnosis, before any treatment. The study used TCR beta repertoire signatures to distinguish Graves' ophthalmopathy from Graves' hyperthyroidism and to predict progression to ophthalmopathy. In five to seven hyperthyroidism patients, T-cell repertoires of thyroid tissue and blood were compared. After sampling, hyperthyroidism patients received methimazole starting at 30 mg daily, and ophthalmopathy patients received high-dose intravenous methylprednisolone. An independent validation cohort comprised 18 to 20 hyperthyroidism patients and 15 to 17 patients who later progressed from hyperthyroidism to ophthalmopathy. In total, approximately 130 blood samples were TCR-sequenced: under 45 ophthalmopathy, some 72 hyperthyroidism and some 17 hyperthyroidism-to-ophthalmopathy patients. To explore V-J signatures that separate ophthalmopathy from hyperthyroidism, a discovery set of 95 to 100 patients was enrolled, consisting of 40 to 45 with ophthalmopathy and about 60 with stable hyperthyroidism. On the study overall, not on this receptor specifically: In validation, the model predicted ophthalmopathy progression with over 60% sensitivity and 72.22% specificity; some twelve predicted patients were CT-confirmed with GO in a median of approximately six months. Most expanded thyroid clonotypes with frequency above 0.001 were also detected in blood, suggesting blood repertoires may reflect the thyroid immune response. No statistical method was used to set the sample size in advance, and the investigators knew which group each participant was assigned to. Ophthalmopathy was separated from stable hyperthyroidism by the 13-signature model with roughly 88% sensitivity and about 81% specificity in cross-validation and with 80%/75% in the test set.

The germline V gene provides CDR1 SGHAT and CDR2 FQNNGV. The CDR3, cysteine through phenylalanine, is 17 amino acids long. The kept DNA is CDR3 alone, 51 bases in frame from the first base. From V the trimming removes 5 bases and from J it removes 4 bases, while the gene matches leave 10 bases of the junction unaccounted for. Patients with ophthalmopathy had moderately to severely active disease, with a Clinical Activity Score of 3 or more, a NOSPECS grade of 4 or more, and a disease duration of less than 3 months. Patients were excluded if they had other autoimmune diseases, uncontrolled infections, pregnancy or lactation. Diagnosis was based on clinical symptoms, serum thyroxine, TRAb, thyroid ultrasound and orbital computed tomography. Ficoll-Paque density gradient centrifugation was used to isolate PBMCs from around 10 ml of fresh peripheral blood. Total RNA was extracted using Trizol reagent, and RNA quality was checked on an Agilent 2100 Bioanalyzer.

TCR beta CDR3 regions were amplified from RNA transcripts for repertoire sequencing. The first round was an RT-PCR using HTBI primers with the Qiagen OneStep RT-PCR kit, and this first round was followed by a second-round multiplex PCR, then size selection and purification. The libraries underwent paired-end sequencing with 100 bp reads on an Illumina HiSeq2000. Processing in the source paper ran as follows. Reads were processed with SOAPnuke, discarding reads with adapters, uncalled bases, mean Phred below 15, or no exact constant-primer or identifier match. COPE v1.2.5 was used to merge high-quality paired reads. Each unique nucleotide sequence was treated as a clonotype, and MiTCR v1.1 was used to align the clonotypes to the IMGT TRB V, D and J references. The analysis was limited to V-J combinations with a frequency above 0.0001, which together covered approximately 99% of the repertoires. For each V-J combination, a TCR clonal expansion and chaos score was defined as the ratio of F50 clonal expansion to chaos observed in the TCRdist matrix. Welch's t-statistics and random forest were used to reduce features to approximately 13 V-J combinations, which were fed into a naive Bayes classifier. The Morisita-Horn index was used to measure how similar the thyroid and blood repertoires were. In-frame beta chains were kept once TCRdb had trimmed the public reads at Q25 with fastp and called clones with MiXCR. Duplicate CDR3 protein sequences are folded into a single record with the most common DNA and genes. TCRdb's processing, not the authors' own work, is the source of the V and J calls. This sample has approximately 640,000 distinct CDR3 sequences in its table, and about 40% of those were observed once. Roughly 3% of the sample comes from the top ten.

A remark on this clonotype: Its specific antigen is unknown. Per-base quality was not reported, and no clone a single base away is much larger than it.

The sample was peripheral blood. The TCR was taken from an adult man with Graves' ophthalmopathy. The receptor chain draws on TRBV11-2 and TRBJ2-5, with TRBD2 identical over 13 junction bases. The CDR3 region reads CASSQTSGGRVGETQYF. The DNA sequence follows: TGTGCCAGCAGCCAGACTAGCGGGGGGCGCGTAGGAGAGACCCAGTACTTC.